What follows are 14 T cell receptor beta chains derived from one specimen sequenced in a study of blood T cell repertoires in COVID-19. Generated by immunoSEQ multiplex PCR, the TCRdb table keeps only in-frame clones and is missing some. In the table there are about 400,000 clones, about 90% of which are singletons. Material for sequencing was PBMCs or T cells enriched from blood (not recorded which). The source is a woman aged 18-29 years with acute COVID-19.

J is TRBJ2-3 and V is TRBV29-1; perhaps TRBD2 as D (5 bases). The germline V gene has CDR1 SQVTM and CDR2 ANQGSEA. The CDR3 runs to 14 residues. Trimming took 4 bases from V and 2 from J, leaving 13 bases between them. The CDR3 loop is CSVVGLHTTDTQYF. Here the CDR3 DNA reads TGCAGCGTTGTCGGACTTCATACCACAGATACGCAGTATTTT.

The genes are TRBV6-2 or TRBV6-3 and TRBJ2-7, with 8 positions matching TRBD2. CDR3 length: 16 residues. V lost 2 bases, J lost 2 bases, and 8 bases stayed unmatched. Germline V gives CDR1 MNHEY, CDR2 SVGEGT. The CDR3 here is CASSYGEREMTYEQYF. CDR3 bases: TGTGCCAGCAGTTACGGTGAGCGGGAGATGACCTACGAGCAGTACTTC.

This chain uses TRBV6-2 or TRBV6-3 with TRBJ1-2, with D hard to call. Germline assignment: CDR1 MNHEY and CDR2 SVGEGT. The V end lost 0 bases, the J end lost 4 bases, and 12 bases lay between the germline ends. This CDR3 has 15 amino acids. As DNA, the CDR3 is TGTGCCAGCAGTTACTCGATTGGGCCGTTCTATGGCTACACCTTC. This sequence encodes CASSYSIGPFYGYTF.

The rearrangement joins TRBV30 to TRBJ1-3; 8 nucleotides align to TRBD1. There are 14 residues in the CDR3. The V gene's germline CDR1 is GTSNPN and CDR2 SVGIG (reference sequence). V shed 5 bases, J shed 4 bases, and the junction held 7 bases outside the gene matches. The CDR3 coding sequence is TGTGCCTGGTCTGTGGGACAGGCGGGAAACACCATATATTTT. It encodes CAWSVGQAGNTIYF.

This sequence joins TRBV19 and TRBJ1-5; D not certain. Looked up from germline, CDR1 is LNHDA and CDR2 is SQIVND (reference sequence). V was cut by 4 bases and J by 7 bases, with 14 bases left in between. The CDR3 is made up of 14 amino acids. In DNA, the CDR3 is TGTGCCAGTAGTAACGATCTAGTCCCGCAGCCCCAGCATTTT. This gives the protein CASSNDLVPQPQHF.

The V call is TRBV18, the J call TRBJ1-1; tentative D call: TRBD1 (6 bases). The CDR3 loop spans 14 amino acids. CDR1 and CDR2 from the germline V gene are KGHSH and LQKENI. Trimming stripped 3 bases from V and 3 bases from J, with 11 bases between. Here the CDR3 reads CASSPLSGDTEAFF. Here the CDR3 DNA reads TGTGCCAGCTCACCTCTTTCAGGGGACACTGAAGCTTTCTTT.

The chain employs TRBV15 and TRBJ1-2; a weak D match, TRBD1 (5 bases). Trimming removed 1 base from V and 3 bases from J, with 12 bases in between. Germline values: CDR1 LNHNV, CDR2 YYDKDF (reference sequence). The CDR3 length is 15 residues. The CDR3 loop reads CATSRGKDMDYGYTF. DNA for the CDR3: TGTGCCACCAGCAGAGGAAAGGACATGGACTATGGCTACACCTTC.

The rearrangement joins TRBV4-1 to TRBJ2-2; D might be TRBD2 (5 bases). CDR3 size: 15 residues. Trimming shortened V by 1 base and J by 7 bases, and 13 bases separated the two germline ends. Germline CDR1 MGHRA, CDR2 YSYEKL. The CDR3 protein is CASSQATRGGGELFF. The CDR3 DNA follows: TGCGCCAGCAGCCAAGCGACTCGAGGAGGCGGGGAGCTGTTTTTT.

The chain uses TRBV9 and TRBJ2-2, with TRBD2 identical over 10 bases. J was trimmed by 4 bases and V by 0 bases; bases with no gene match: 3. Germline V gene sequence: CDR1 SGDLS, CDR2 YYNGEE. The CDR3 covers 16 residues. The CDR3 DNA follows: TGTGCCAGCAGCGTAGGGCTAGCGGGAGTCACCGGGGAGCTGTTTTTT. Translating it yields CASSVGLAGVTGELFF.

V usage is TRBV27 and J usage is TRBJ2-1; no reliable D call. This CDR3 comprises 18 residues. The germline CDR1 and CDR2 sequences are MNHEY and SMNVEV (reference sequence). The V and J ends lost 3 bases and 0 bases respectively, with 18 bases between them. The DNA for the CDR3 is TGTGCCAGCAGTTTTCTCAACCACGAGGCTAGCTCCTACAATGAGCAGTTCTTC. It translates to CASSFLNHEASSYNEQFF.

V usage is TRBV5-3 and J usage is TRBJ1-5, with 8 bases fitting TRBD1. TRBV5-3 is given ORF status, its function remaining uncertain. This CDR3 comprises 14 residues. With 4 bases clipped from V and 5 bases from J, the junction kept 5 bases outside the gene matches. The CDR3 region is CARSKDRVDQPQHF. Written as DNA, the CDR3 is TGTGCCAGAAGCAAGGACAGGGTTGATCAGCCCCAGCATTTT.

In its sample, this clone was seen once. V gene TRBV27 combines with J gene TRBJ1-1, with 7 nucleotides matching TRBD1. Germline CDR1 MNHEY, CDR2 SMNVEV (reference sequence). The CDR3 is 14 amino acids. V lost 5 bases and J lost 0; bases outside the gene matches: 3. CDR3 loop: CASSDQGVNTEAFF. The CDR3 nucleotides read TGTGCCAGCAGTGACCAGGGGGTGAACACTGAAGCTTTCTTT.

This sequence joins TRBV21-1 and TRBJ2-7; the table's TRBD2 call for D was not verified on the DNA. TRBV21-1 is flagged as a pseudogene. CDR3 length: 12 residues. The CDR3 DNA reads TGTGCCAGCAGCCCCCTTGCCTACGAGCAGTACTTC. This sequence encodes CASSPLAYEQYF.

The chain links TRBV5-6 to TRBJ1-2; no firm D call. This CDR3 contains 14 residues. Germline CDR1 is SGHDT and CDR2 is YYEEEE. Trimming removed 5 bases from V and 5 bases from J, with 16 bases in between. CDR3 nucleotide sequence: TGTGCCAGCAGTTCCCCCGTGCCCGGGTATGGCTACACCTTC. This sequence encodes CASSSPVPGYGYTF.